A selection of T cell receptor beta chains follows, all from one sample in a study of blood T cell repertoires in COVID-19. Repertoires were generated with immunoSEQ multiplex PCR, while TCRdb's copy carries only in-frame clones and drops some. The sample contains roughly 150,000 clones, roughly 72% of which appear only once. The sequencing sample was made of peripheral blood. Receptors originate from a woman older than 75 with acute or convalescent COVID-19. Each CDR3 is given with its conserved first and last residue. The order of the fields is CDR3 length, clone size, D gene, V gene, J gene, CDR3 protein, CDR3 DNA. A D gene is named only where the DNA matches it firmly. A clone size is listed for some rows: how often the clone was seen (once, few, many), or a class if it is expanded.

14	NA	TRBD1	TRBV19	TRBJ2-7	CASSARDRRYEQYF	TGTGCCAGTAGTGCCCGGGACAGGAGGTACGAGCAGTACTTC
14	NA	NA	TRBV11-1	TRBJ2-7	CASSFYTGTYEQYF	TGTGCCAGCAGCTTCTATACAGGGACCTACGAGCAGTACTTC
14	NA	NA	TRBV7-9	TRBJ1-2	CASSLSQGQDGYTF	TGTGCCAGCAGCCTAAGCCAGGGTCAGGACGGCTACACCTTC
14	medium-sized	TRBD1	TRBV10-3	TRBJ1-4	CAISAGQENEKLFF	TGTGCCATCAGCGCAGGACAGGAAAATGAAAAACTGTTTTTT
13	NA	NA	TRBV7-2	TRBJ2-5	CASSFGGGETQYF	TGTGCCAGCAGCTTCGGTGGTGGAGAGACCCAGTACTTC
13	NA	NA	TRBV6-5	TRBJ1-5	CASSPYRDQPQHF	TGTGCCAGCAGTCCCTACAGGGATCAGCCCCAGCATTTT
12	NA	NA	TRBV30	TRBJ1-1	CAWGREYTEAFF	TGTGCCTGGGGGCGGGAGTACACTGAAGCTTTCTTT
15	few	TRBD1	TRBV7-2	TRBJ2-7	CASSSAGTGINEQYF	TGTGCCAGCAGTTCGGCCGGGACAGGGATCAACGAGCAGTACTTC
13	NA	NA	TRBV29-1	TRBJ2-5	CSVTTGGGETQYF	TGCAGCGTTACAACAGGGGGAGGGGAGACCCAGTACTTC
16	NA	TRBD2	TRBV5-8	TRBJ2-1	CASLVASGRSYNEQFF	TGTGCCAGCCTGGTGGCTAGCGGGAGGTCCTACAATGAGCAGTTCTTC
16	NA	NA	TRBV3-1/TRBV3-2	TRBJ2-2	CASSQALASRTGELFF	TGTGCCAGCAGCCAAGCCCTAGCGTCGCGGACCGGGGAGCTGTTTTTT
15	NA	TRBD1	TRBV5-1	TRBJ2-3	CASSPGQTSTDTQYF	TGCGCCAGCAGCCCGGGACAGACTAGCACAGATACGCAGTATTTT
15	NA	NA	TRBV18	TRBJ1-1	CASSTGRGANTEAFF	TGTGCCAGCTCAACAGGGAGGGGAGCGAACACTGAAGCTTTCTTT
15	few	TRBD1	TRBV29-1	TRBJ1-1	CSVDLGQRLNTEAFF	TGCAGCGTTGATTTGGGACAGCGATTGAACACTGAAGCTTTCTTT
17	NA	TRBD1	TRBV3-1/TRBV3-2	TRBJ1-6	CASSQDSGTGGNSPLHF	TGTGCCAGCAGCCAAGATTCCGGGACAGGGGGCAATTCACCCCTCCACTTT
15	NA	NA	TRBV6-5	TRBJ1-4	CASTGPPSVGEKLFF	TGTGCCAGCACCGGCCCCCCCTCAGTCGGGGAAAAACTGTTTTTT
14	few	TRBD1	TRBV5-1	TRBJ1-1	CASSLAGGITEAFF	TGCGCCAGCAGCTTGGCAGGGGGCATAACTGAAGCTTTCTTT